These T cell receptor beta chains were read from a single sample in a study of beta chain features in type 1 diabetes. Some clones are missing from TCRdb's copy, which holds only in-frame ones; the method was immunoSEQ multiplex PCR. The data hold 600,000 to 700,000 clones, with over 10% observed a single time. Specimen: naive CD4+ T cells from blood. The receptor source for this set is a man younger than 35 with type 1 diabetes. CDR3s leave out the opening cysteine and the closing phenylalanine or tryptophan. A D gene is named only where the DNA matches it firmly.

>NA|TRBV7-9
ASSRGSGTNEKLF
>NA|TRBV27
ASSLSPQGKETQY
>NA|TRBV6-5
ATLAGANTQY
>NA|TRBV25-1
ASRRGGSYEQY
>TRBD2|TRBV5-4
ASSFTSGTSSTYEQY
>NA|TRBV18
ASSPSAGTQY
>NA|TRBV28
ASSSRRQAHEKLF
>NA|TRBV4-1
ASSQGGDNSPLH
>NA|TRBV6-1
ASSEGTRTYGYT
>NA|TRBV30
AWSPYNEQF
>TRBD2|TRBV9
ASSVDPGLVGEQY
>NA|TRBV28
ASSLSYNEQF
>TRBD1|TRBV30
AWSKGQSAYNEQF